The next 18 T cell receptor beta chains were all read from a single sample in a study of CD8 T cells in Susac syndrome (dated by TCRdb to about 2019). The library relied on the immunoSEQ multiplex PCR assay. RNA was extracted using the RNeasy kit, and about 0.45 to 1 ug of the RNA was reverse transcribed with random hexamers. Using fastp at Q25 and MiXCR, TCRdb reprocessed the public reads and kept productive beta chains. Each entry merges the rows of one CDR3 protein and shows their most common DNA and genes. The sample table lists some 210,000 distinct CDR3 sequences, about 94% of them with a count of one. Of the sample, under 0.2% is held by the ten largest clones. Source material: CD4+ T cells from PBMCs. The receptors were gathered from a human donor with Susac syndrome.

The chain is built from TRBV28 and TRBJ2-3; 10 bases agree with TRBD1. The CDR3 spans 17 residues. V gave up 1 base and J gave up 3 bases; unmatched junction bases: 7. Germline V gives CDR1 MDHEN, CDR2 SYDVKM. The CDR3 spells CASSLLGQGFVTDTQYF. The CDR3 DNA reads as TGTGCCAGCAGTTTATTGGGACAGGGGTTCGTAACAGATACGCAGTATTTT.

The gene calls are TRBV4-2 and TRBJ1-3; no clear D gene. Germline CDR1 reads LGHNA; CDR2 reads YNFKEQ. There are 15 residues in the CDR3. Between the trimmed V and J ends, which lost 0 bases and 2 bases, there was a span of 8 bases. The CDR3 sequence is CASSQDAGAGNTIYF. In DNA, the CDR3 is TGTGCCAGCAGCCAAGATGCGGGAGCTGGAAACACCATATATTTT.

The chain combines TRBV4-1 with TRBJ1-1, with D tentatively TRBD1 (6 bases). V was shortened by 3 bases and J by 1 base, with 21 bases between the two germline ends. Germline CDR1 is MGHRA and CDR2 is YSYEKL. The CDR3 has 18 amino acids. DNA for the CDR3: TGCGCCAGCAGCCAGAAGTTGCCAGGGGAAATTAGGAACACTGAAGCTTTCTTT. Amino acids: CASSQKLPGEIRNTEAFF.

The CDR3 protein is CATRRGNEGDTQYF. CDR3 sequence (DNA): TGTGCCACACGCCGGGGCAACGAGGGAGATACGCAGTATTTT. The chain has TRBV11-3 and TRBJ2-3, with D possibly called TRBD1 or TRBD2 (5 bases each). Germline CDR1 SGHNT, CDR2 YENEEA. Trimming shortened V by 10 bases and J by 5 bases, and 19 bases separated the two germline ends. The CDR3 runs 14 residues.

This rearrangement joins TRBV30 to TRBJ1-5, with D possibly TRBD1 on 5 matching bases. CDR1 is GTSNPN, CDR2 SVGIG, per germline (reference sequence). Trimming pared 0 bases from V and 5 bases from J, leaving 11 bases between. This CDR3 region has 14 residues. The CDR3 sequence: CAWSVGVRDQPQHF. Here the CDR3 DNA reads TGTGCCTGGAGTGTAGGAGTCAGGGATCAGCCCCAGCATTTT.

The V gene is TRBV18, the J gene TRBJ1-3; no clear D. V lost 0 bases and J lost 0, with 6 bases in between. This CDR3 comprises 15 residues. Germline V lookup: CDR1 KGHSH, CDR2 LQKENI. The CDR3 bases are TGTGCCAGCTCACCACCGTGGGCCTCTGGAAACACCATATATTTT. Protein sequence: CASSPPWASGNTIYF.

DNA of the CDR3: TGTGCTAGTGGTTTGGTACAAGGTTATAGCAATCAGCCCCAGCATTTT. Residues: CASGLVQGYSNQPQHF. The V gene is TRBV12-5, the J gene TRBJ1-5; unclear D gene. This CDR3 comprises 16 residues. CDR1 and CDR2 from the germline V gene are LGHNT and FRNRAP. The ends were cut back, 0 bases at V and 0 bases at J, with 9 bases in the middle.

The rearrangement links TRBV6-5 to TRBJ2-3; perhaps TRBD2 as D (5 bases). The germline V gene has CDR1 MNHEY and CDR2 SVGAGI. The V and J ends lost 6 bases and 5 bases respectively, with 12 bases between them. The CDR3 runs 13 residues. The CDR3 region is CASSPRREDTQYF. Written as DNA, the CDR3 is TGTGCCAGCAGCCCTCGACGGGAAGATACGCAGTATTTT.

This chain joins TRBV5-1 and TRBJ2-1; D remains ambiguous. CDR3 length: 15 amino acids. Trimming left V 4 bases short and J 5 bases short, with 16 bases between. Germline V gene sequence: CDR1 SGHRS, CDR2 YFSETQ. CDR3 DNA: TGCGCCAGCAGCCTGGCCCGGGTAGGGCACAATGAGCAGTTCTTC. Protein product: CASSLARVGHNEQFF.

This rearrangement joins TRBV30 to TRBJ1-4, with D perhaps matching TRBD1 (6 bases). CDR3 length equals 13 residues. Germline values: CDR1 GTSNPN, CDR2 SVGIG (reference sequence). The ends were cut back, 1 base at V and 4 bases at J, with 7 bases in the middle. The CDR3 region has the DNA TGTGCCTGGAGTGGAGGGGGTAATGAAAAACTGTTTTTT. This gives the protein CAWSGGGNEKLFF. Using reference TRBV30 and TRBJ1-4 for the parts outside the CDR3, the full variable domain is SQTIHQWPATLVQPVGSPLSLECTVEGTSNPNLYWYRQAAGRGLQLLFYSVGIGQISSEVPQNLSASRPQDRQFILSSKKLLLSDSGFYLCAWSGGGNEKLFFGSGTQLSVL.

This clonotype showed up just once. V and J are TRBV29-1 and TRBJ1-4, with 8 bases matching TRBD1. Unmatched junction bases numbered 5, after V lost 0 bases and J lost 8 bases. This CDR3 spans 14 amino acids. The germline V gene encodes CDR1 SQVTM and CDR2 ANQGSEA. The CDR3 loop reads CSVEDTGGQEKLFF. The CDR3, as DNA: TGCAGCGTTGAAGATACAGGGGGTCAGGAAAAACTGTTTTTT.

The chain employs TRBV21-1 and TRBJ2-5; the table's D call, TRBD2, has no DNA check behind it. TRBV21-1 is designated a pseudogene. This CDR3 comprises 21 residues. The CDR3 region has the DNA TGTGCCAGCAGCAAAGCGACTACCGGGACTAGCGGGGAGACGTACCAAGAGACCCAGTACTTC. It yields the protein CASSKATTGTSGETYQETQYF.

The genes are TRBV5-1 and TRBJ2-1; 13 bases map to TRBD2. The V and J ends lost 0 bases and 9 bases, in that order; junction bases with no gene match: 9. The CDR3 has 17 residues. Per the germline V gene, CDR1 is SGHRS and CDR2 is YFSETQ. This chain's CDR3 is CASSLARLAGGRGEQFF. CDR3 DNA: TGCGCCAGCAGCTTGGCCCGACTAGCGGGGGGACGGGGTGAGCAGTTCTTC.

V and J are TRBV28 and TRBJ2-1, with D perhaps matching TRBD2 (5 bases). The CDR3 sequence is 13 residues long. The V gene's germline CDR1 is MDHEN and CDR2 SYDVKM. Deletions cut 1 base from V and 8 bases from J, with 9 bases between. The DNA of the CDR3 is TGTGCCAGCAGTTTATCATTTAGCGATGAGCAGTTCTTC. Its translation: CASSLSFSDEQFF.

This chain connects TRBV27 to TRBJ1-3; D remains unclear. CDR1 and CDR2 from the germline V gene are MNHEY and SMNVEV (reference sequence). This CDR3 region has 15 residues. V was pared by 3 bases and J by 2 bases, with 11 bases between. The CDR3 sequence is CASSFSPDTGNTIYF. CDR3 coding DNA: TGTGCCAGCAGTTTCAGTCCTGATACTGGAAACACCATATATTTT.

V and J are TRBV5-6 and TRBJ2-3, with TRBD2 matching over 15 bases. CDR1 is SGHDT and CDR2 is YYEEEE in the germline V gene. This CDR3 is 16 amino acids long. J lost 4 bases, V lost 4 bases, and 4 bases had no gene match. CDR3: CASSIGLAGGADTQYF. The CDR3, as DNA: TGTGCCAGCAGCATCGGACTAGCGGGGGGGGCAGATACGCAGTATTTT.

V and J are TRBV6-2 or TRBV6-3 and TRBJ2-1; the D is unclear. The germline gives CDR1 MNHEY, CDR2 SVGEGT. This CDR3 is 12 amino acids long. V lost 3 bases and J lost 6, with 6 bases in between. The CDR3 reads CASSYDANEQFF. The CDR3 DNA reads as TGTGCCAGCAGTTATGACGCCAATGAGCAGTTCTTC.

This clonotype was counted only a few times. This rearrangement joins TRBV3-1 to TRBJ1-1; D uncertain. The CDR3 has 12 amino acids. With 5 bases removed from V and 1 base from J, the gap between germline ends came to 5 bases. CDR1 is LGHDT and CDR2 is YNNKEL in the germline V gene (reference sequence). The CDR3 loop is CASSGTNTEAFF. The CDR3 coding sequence is TGTGCCAGCAGCGGTACGAACACTGAAGCTTTCTTT.